This TCR beta chain was captured by sequencing in a study of shared clonotypes between healthy human individuals. Terminally differentiated effector memory CD45RA+ cells were excluded from the naive CD8 cells, which were CD45RO-negative and positively selected for CCR7. Adults of Caucasian background living in Nashville, Tennessee made up all donors. Looked up from germline, CDR1 is SGHVS and CDR2 is FNYEAQ. With 5 bases clipped from V and 5 bases from J, the junction kept 24 bases outside the gene matches. The CDR3 has 20 residues. Assay: immunoSEQ multiplex PCR; the TCRdb copy retains only in-frame clones and omits some. The table shows approximately 740,000 clones, with about 92% occurring only once.

The sequencing input was naive CD8+ T cells sorted from blood. The chain links TRBV7-6 to TRBJ2-5, with TRBD2 matching 9 bases. The sequence was obtained from a man aged 30-40 years in good health. The chain's CDR3 is CASSPHRAAGGPGARETQYF. DNA of the CDR3: TGTGCCAGCAGCCCTCACAGAGCGGCGGGAGGGCCTGGGGCAAGGGAGACCCAGTACTTC.